The rows below give T cell receptor beta chains drawn from one sample of a study of early T cells in non-severe SARS-CoV-2 infection. Via MiXCR, TCRdb re-called the 5' RACE reads, giving one row per CDR3 protein. Found here are 80,000 to 95,000 distinct CDR3 sequences, around 16% of them singletons; the top ten hold 4.5% to 6.5%. This specimen consisted of whole blood, obtained at baseline. Receptors originate from an adult who was a healthcare worker with PCR-confirmed SARS-CoV-2 infection or an uninfected control (not recorded which). Both conserved end residues are part of each CDR3. Fields, in order: J gene, V gene, D gene, clone size, CDR3 DNA, CDR3 protein. D genes are given only for firm matches. The listing skips clone size in some rows; elsewhere it reads once, few, many or a size class.

TRBJ2-1	TRBV30	NA	few	TGTGCCTGGAGTGGCCTAGTGAGCTCCAATGAGCAGTTCTTC	CAWSGLVSSNEQFF
TRBJ2-1	TRBV27	NA	NA	TGTGCCAGCAGTTTAACAGGGCGCATTACAGACAATGAGCAGTTCTTC	CASSLTGRITDNEQFF
TRBJ1-6	TRBV14	NA	NA	TGTGCCAGCAGCCAACTCGGAGGAATTTCACCCCTCCACTTT	CASSQLGGISPLHF
TRBJ2-7	TRBV10-2	TRBD1	few	TGCGCCAGCGGATCACAGGGGCCCAACGAGCAGTACTTC	CASGSQGPNEQYF
TRBJ2-1	TRBV20-1	NA	many	TGCAGTGCTAGAGATATGAGCCACAATGAGCAGTTCTTC	CSARDMSHNEQFF
TRBJ1-1	TRBV2	NA	NA	TGTGCCAGCAGTTTGGAGTCAGTCGCTTTCTTT	CASSLESVAFF
TRBJ1-1	TRBV14	NA	few	TGTGCCAGCAGCCAAGCCCTCCAAGGAGAAGCTTTCTTT	CASSQALQGEAFF
TRBJ2-2	TRBV7-6	TRBD2	few	TGTGCCAGCAGTCCACTAGCGGGTTCCGGGGAGCTGTTTTTT	CASSPLAGSGELFF
TRBJ2-3	TRBV7-8	NA	NA	TGTGCCAGCAGCTTAGCTACTCTCGGGACAGATACGCAGTATTTT	CASSLATLGTDTQYF
TRBJ2-7	TRBV20-1	TRBD2	many	TGCAGTGCTTGCCCCCTTACGGGAGGGCGTTACGAGCAGTACTTC	CSACPLTGGRYEQYF